The present entry profiles one TCR beta chain with its context. What it binds is not known. The V gene's germline CDR1 is MNHNS and CDR2 SASEGT. This CDR3 has 13 residues. Trimming left V 2 bases short and J 10 bases short, with 11 bases between. As originally analysed: Variation in CDR3 across clinicopathological groups served as the basis for constructing a distant-metastasis classifier in papillary thyroid cancer. TCRdb re-called the PCR reads through MiXCR. The V and J calls, along with clone size, are taken from TCRdb and not from the paper's own processing. The profile covers some 20,000 clones, with more than 35% appearing a single time and 25% to 35% taken by the ten largest. The data were obtained in a study of metastatic and nonmetastatic thyroid tumors. Overall study context: For malignant and benign thyroid patients, tumor or nodule tissue and blood were the sources whose repertoires were compared. Regarding the study as a whole: Across blood and tumor, TCR beta diversity in malignant thyroid tumors was reportedly significantly higher than in benign nodules.

No patient received treatment before thyroid surgery. The sample consisted of tumor tissue. This chain links TRBV6-1 with TRBJ1-4; D gene ambiguous. The sequence was collected from a female donor with papillary thyroid cancer or a benign thyroid nodule (not recorded which). Some clones in this sample may be carry-over from other donors' samples. The CDR3 region is CASSEMGSGKLFF. The CDR3 nucleotides are TGTGCCAGCAGTGAAATGGGCTCAGGAAAACTGTTTTTT.